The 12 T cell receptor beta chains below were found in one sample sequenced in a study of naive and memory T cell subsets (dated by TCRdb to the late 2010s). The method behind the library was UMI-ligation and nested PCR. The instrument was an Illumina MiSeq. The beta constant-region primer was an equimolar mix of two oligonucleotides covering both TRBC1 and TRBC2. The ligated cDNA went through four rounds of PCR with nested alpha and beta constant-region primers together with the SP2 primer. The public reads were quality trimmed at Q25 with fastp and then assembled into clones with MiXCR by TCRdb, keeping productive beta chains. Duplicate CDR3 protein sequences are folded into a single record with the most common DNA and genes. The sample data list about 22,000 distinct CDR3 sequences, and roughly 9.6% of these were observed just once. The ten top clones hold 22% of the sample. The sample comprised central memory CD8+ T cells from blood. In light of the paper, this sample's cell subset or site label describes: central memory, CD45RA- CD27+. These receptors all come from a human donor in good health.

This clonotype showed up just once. CDR3 coding DNA: TGTGCCAGTAGTTTGGGGGGCGCGAGGAATGAGCAGTTCTTC. Its translation: CASSLGGARNEQFF. This chain connects TRBV19 to TRBJ2-1; the D gene could be TRBD1 or TRBD2 (6 bases each). In germline, CDR1 is LNHDA, CDR2 SQIVND (reference sequence). This CDR3 contains 14 residues. Trimming shortened V by 5 bases and J by 7 bases, and 15 bases separated the two germline ends.

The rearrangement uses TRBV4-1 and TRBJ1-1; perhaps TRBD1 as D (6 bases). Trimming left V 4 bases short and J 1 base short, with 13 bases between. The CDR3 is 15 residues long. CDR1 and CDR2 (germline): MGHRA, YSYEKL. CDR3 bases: TGCGCCAGCAGCCTTCCGGGACAAACGAACACTGAAGCTTTCTTT. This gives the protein CASSLPGQTNTEAFF.

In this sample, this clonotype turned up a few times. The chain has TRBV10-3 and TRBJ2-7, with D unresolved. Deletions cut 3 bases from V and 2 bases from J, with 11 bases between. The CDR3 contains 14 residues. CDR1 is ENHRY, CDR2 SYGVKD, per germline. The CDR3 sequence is CAISEVGSTYEQYF. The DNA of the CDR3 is TGTGCCATCAGTGAAGTTGGGTCCACCTACGAGCAGTACTTC.

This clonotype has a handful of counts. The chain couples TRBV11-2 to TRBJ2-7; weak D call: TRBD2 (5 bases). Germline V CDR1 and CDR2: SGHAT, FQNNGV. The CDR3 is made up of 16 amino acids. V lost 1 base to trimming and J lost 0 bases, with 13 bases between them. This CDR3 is CASSLVIRGYSYEQYF. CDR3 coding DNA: TGTGCCAGCAGCTTAGTCATTCGAGGGTACTCCTACGAGCAGTACTTC.

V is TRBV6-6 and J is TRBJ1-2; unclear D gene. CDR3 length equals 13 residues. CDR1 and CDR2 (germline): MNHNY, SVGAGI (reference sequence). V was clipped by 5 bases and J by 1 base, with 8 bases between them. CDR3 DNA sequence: TGTGCCAGCAGTCATGACGATAACTATGGCTACACCTTC. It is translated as CASSHDDNYGYTF.

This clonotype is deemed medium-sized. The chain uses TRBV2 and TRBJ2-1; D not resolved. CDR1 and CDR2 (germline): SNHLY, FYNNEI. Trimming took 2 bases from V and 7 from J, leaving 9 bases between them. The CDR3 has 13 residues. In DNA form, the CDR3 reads TGTGCCAGCAGTGAAATTCGTATGAATGAGCAGTTCTTC. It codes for CASSEIRMNEQFF.

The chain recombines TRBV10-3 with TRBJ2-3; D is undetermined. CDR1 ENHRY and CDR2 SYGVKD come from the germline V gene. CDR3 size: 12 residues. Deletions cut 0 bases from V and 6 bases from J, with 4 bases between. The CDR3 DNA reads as TGTGCCATCAGTGAGTCGGAGGATACGCAGTATTTT. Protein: CAISESEDTQYF.

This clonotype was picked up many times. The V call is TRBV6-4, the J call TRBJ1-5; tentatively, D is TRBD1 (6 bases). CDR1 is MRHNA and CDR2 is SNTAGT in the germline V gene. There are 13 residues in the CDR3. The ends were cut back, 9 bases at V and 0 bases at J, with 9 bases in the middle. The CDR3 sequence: CASAGDSNQPQHF. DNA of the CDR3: TGTGCCAGTGCAGGGGATAGCAATCAGCCCCAGCATTTT.

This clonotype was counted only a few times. The CDR3 region is CASRSGTGGWYEQFF. As DNA, the CDR3 is TGTGCCAGCAGATCCGGGACAGGGGGTTGGTATGAGCAGTTCTTC. The chain couples TRBV28 to TRBJ2-1, with 11 bases fitting TRBD1. With V trimmed by 6 bases and J by 8 bases, 9 bases remained unmatched. CDR3 size: 15 residues. Per the germline V gene, CDR1 is MDHEN and CDR2 is SYDVKM.

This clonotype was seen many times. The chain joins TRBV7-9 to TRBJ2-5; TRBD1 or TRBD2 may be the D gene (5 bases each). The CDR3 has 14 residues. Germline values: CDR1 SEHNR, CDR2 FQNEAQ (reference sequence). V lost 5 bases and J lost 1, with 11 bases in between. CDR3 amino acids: CASSQGTVQETQYF. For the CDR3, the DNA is TGTGCCAGCAGCCAAGGGACGGTCCAAGAGACCCAGTACTTC.

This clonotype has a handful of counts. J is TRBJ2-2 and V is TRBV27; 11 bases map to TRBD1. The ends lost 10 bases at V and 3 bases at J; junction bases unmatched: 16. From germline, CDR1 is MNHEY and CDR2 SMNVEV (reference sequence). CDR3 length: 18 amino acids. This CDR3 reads CATAVPGQGDSYTGELFF. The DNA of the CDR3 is TGTGCCACCGCGGTTCCGGGACAGGGGGATTCGTACACCGGGGAGCTGTTTTTT.

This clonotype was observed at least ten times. CDR3 bases: TGCGCCACCAGGACACCGTATGGCTACACCTTC. As protein: CATRTPYGYTF. J is TRBJ1-2 and V is TRBV5-1, with a weak D call TRBD1 (5 bases). Germline CDR1 is SGHRS and CDR2 is YFSETQ. CDR3 length: 11 residues. V lost 9 bases and J lost 5, with 11 bases in between.